This TCR beta chain comes out of a study of T cell responses to AZD1222 COVID-19 vaccine. Study-wide findings and caveats: Donors skewed white British and female; clonal diversity was possibly underestimated. Sampled repertoires all dated from after the peak T cell response. Spike-wide vaccine-associated CD4 TCRs dominated at 160-218 and 743-854. The number of AZD1222 recipients seropositive at baseline was only five or six.

Germline loops: CDR1 MNHEY, CDR2 SVGAGI. The V and J ends lost 3 bases and 7 bases respectively, with 12 bases between them. This CDR3 has 13 residues. Generated by immunoSEQ multiplex PCR, the TCRdb table keeps only in-frame clones and is missing some. The sample carries about 200,000 clones, about 91% recorded once. Points on this clone: What it binds is unknown.

Sequencing was performed on peripheral blood, taken on day 0 of AZD1222 vaccination. This receptor was identified in an adult in good health. The chain uses TRBV6-5 and TRBJ1-2; D uncertain. The CDR3 reads CASSYTAKGGYTF. CDR3 coding DNA: TGTGCCAGCAGTTATACGGCGAAGGGTGGCTACACCTTC.